This T cell receptor (beta chain) was sequenced for a study of cytomegalovirus exposure and HLA in healthy donors. The CDR3 totals 13 residues. CDR1 and CDR2 from the germline V gene are GTSNPN and SVGIG (reference sequence). The V gene lost 5 bases and the J gene lost 1 base, with 10 bases spanning the gap. PCR was performed using 60 Vbeta and 13 Jbeta primers. The protocol was immunoSEQ multiplex PCR, while the TCRdb copy is restricted to in-frame clones and leaves out a portion. The data contain about 130,000 clones, over 65% of them seen just once; the ten biggest clones take up 3.5% to 4.5%. Sequencing was carried out using PBMCs. The rearrangement uses TRBV30 and TRBJ2-3; a weak D match, TRBD1 (5 bases). The clonotype was recovered from a man aged 40-50 years in good health and CMV-seropositive. The CDR3 loop reads CAWGVGGTDTQYF. Written as DNA, the CDR3 is TGTGCCTGGGGCGTAGGGGGCACAGATACGCAGTATTTT.